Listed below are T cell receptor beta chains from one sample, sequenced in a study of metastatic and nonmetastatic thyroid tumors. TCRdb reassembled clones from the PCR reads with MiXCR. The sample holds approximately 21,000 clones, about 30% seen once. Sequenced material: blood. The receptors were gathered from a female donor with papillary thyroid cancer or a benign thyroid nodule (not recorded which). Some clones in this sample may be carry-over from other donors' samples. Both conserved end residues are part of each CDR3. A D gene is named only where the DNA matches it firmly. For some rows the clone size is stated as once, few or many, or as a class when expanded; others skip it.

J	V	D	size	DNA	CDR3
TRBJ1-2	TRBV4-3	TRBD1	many	TGCGCCAGCAGCCAGACAGGGGGCTATGGCTACACCTTC	CASSQTGGYGYTF
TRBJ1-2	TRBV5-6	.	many	TGTGCCAGCAGCCTCGGACAGATTGTCGGCTATGGCTACACCTTC	CASSLGQIVGYGYTF
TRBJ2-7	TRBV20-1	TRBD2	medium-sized	TGCAGTGCACCCGAGGGCGGGAGAATCTACGAGCAGTACTTC	CSAPEGGRIYEQYF
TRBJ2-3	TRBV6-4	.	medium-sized	TGTGCCAGCAGTGAAAAAGGGGCCACAGATACGCAGTATTTT	CASSEKGATDTQYF
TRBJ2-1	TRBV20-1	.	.	TGCAGTGCTATTCCACTAGGGGCGGATGAGCAGTTCTTC	CSAIPLGADEQFF
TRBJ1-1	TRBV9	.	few	TGTGCCAGCAGCCCCACAGGTCCTGCCACTGAAGCTTTCTTT	CASSPTGPATEAFF
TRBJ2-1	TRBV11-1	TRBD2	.	TGTGCCAGCAGCTTGGGACTAGCGGGAGGGTTTTATGAGCAGTTCTTC	CASSLGLAGGFYEQFF
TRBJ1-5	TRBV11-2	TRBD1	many	TGTGCCAGCAGCTTAGAGGGACAGGGGCCCAATCAGCCCCAGCATTTT	CASSLEGQGPNQPQHF
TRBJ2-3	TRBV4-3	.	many	TGCGCCAGCAGCCAAGACACTCCCGGTCTAGGGAATTCAAATACGCAGTATTTT	CASSQDTPGLGNSNTQYF
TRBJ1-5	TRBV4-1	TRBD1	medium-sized	TGCGCCAGCAGCCAACCTGGGACAGGTGATCTTCAGCCCCAGCATTTT	CASSQPGTGDLQPQHF
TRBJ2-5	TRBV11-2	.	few	TGTGCCAGCAGCTTAGGAGGGGCGGAGCGGAGAAGGTTGGAGACCCAGTACTTC	CASSLGGAERRRLETQYF
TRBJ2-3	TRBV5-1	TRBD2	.	TGCGCCAGCAGCCCACCGGGACGGGAGGTCACAGATACGCAGTATTTT	CASSPPGREVTDTQYF
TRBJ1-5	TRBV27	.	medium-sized	TGTGCCAGCTCACTGACGGGTTCAGAGCCCCAGCATTTT	CASSLTGSEPQHF
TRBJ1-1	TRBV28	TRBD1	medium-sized	TGTGCCAGCAGGCCCCGGGACAGGTTGAACACTGAAGCTTTCTTT	CASRPRDRLNTEAFF
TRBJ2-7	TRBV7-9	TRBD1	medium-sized	TGTGCCAGCAGCAGAGGACAGGGGGAGGTCAGCGAGCAGTACTTC	CASSRGQGEVSEQYF
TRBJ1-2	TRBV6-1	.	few	TGTGCCAGCAGCGATGGTACTGCTTCCTATGGCTACACCTTC	CASSDGTASYGYTF
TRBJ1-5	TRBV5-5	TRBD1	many	TGTGCCAGCAGCTTGGTGGGACAGGGGGCCGGGAGCAATCAGCCCCAGCATTTT	CASSLVGQGAGSNQPQHF
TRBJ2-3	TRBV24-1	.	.	TGTGCCACCAGTGATGACCATAGCGGCCTCACAGATACGCAGTACTTT	CATSDDHSGLTDTQYF
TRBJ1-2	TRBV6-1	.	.	TGTGCCAGCAAGGACAGCTCATCTGGCTACACCTTC	CASKDSSSGYTF
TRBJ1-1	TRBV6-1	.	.	TGTGCCAGGTGGGGAGAGGATAACACTGAAGCTTTCTTT	CARWGEDNTEAFF
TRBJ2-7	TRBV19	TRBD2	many	TGTGCCAGTAGTATAGCGCGGGGGGCCGGATTATTACAGTACTTC	CASSIARGAGLLQYF
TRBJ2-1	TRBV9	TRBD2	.	TGTGCCAGCAGCGTCTTTGAACTAGCGGGAGAATTTCAGTTCTTC	CASSVFELAGEFQFF
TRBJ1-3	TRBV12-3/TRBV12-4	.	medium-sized	TGTGCCAGCAGTTTTGGCGGGACTGGAAACACCATATATTTT	CASSFGGTGNTIYF
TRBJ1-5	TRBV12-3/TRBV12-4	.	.	TGTGCCAGCAGTTACAGGGGCAATCAGCCCCAGCATTTT	CASSYRGNQPQHF
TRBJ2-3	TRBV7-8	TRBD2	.	TGTGCCAGCAGCTTAAGTACTAGCGGAACCCCTCCAGATACGCAGTATTTT	CASSLSTSGTPPDTQYF
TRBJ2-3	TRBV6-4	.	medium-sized	TGTGCCAGCAGTGACTCAGCCACAGATACGCAGTATTTT	CASSDSATDTQYF
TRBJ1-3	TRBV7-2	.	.	TGTGCCAGCAGCTTAAGTGGACTTTCACCTGACACCATATATTTT	CASSLSGLSPDTIYF
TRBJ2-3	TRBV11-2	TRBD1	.	TGTGCCAGCAGCCCCCGGACAGGGGGAATTGATCAGCCCCAGTATTTT	CASSPRTGGIDQPQYF